This TCR beta chain was identified in a study of shared clonotypes between healthy human individuals. The donors, all of them Caucasian adults, lived in Nashville, Tennessee. In its sample, this clone was seen once. Replicate PCRs for sorted subsets used approximately 190 ng DNA; this equaled 30,000 to 35,000 T cell genomes. TCRdb keeps only in-frame clones here, not all; method: immunoSEQ multiplex PCR. Of over a million clones in the sample, around 82% were seen once. This CDR3 spans 13 amino acids. V was clipped by 8 bases and J by 4 bases, with 14 bases between them. The germline V gene encodes CDR1 MNHNY and CDR2 SVGAGI (reference sequence).

J is TRBJ1-2 and V is TRBV6-6; maybe TRBD1 (5 bases). The receptor comes from a man aged 18 to 29 in good health. Some clones in this sample may be carry-over from other donors' samples. Specimen: memory CD4+ T cells from PBMCs. As to subset: CD45RA-negative fraction. The DNA for the CDR3 is TGTGCCAGCGTGTTGGGTGGGGGCTATGGCTACACCTTC. Translation: CASVLGGGYGYTF.